Listed below are T cell receptor beta chains from one sample, sequenced in a study of T cell responses to AZD1222 COVID-19 vaccine. The table came from immunoSEQ multiplex PCR; TCRdb's copy has only in-frame clones and leaves some out. The repertoire includes about 160,000 clones, roughly 90% of them detected once, and approximately 3% sits in the top ten. The specimen was peripheral blood, collected 28 days after the second AZD1222 dose. These receptors all come from an adult who received the AZD1222 COVID-19 vaccine. CDR3s include the opening cysteine and the closing phenylalanine or tryptophan. Fields, in order: D gene, V gene, clone size, J gene, CDR3 protein, CDR3 DNA. A D gene is named only where the DNA matches it firmly. Clone size appears in some rows only: once, few, many, or a class for an expanded clone.

D: TRBD1; V: TRBV6-6; size: .; J: TRBJ1-3; CDR3: CASSRGTGGSGNTIYF; DNA: TGTGCCAGCAGCCGAGGGACAGGGGGTTCAGGAAACACCATATATTTT
D: TRBD2; V: TRBV11-2; size: .; J: TRBJ2-7; CDR3: CASAKGRAGSYEQYF; DNA: TGTGCCAGCGCAAAGGGGAGGGCAGGTTCCTACGAGCAGTACTTC
D: .; V: TRBV9; size: .; J: TRBJ1-1; CDR3: CASSVESGYTEAFF; DNA: TGTGCCAGCAGCGTAGAGTCGGGGTACACTGAAGCTTTCTTT
D: .; V: TRBV2; size: .; J: TRBJ2-4; CDR3: CASRGAKNIQYF; DNA: TGTGCCAGCAGGGGGGCCAAAAACATTCAGTACTTC
D: .; V: TRBV27; size: .; J: TRBJ2-7; CDR3: CASSQFGAPGAYEQYF; DNA: TGTGCCAGCAGTCAGTTCGGGGCCCCTGGGGCATACGAGCAGTACTTC
D: .; V: TRBV11-3; size: .; J: TRBJ2-3; CDR3: CASSSGTNTDTQYF; DNA: TGTGCCAGCAGCTCCGGGACCAACACAGATACGCAGTATTTT
D: TRBD2; V: TRBV9; size: .; J: TRBJ2-1; CDR3: CASSVGGRGNEQFF; DNA: TGTGCCAGCAGCGTTGGCGGGAGAGGGAATGAGCAGTTCTTC
D: .; V: TRBV10-1; size: .; J: TRBJ1-3; CDR3: CASSPSGTSSSGNTIYF; DNA: TGCGCCAGCAGTCCTTCCGGGACTTCCAGCTCTGGAAACACCATATATTTT
D: .; V: TRBV5-1; size: .; J: TRBJ2-7; CDR3: CASSQDRDLYEQYF; DNA: TGCGCCAGCAGCCAGGACAGAGATCTCTACGAGCAGTACTTC
D: .; V: TRBV10-3; size: .; J: TRBJ1-1; CDR3: CAISTDWNTEAFF; DNA: TGTGCCATCAGTACCGACTGGAACACTGAAGCTTTCTTT
D: .; V: TRBV27; size: .; J: TRBJ2-1; CDR3: CASSLARLGNEQFF; DNA: TGTGCCAGCAGCTTAGCCCGGTTAGGCAATGAGCAGTTCTTC
D: TRBD2; V: TRBV4-1; size: .; J: TRBJ2-4; CDR3: CASSLGGGLAKNIQYF; DNA: TGCGCCAGCAGCCTGGGCGGGGGGCTAGCCAAAAACATTCAGTACTTC
D: .; V: TRBV4-1; size: .; J: TRBJ1-4; CDR3: CASSLQGGGSGEKLFF; DNA: TGCGCCAGCAGCTTACAAGGGGGGGGCTCAGGGGAAAAACTGTTTTTT
D: TRBD2; V: TRBV27; size: .; J: TRBJ2-1; CDR3: CASSLPASGPLKQFF; DNA: TGTGCCAGCAGTTTGCCGGCTAGCGGGCCGCTTAAGCAGTTCTTC
D: .; V: TRBV6-5; size: .; J: TRBJ1-1; CDR3: CASSYPATEAFF; DNA: TGTGCCAGCAGTTACCCGGCCACTGAAGCTTTCTTT
D: TRBD1; V: TRBV6-5; size: .; J: TRBJ1-2; CDR3: CASSYGTGLSSYGYTF; DNA: TGTGCCAGCAGTTACGGGACAGGGCTCTCCAGCTATGGCTACACCTTC
D: .; V: TRBV5-1; size: .; J: TRBJ1-2; CDR3: CASSLEPALDYGYTF; DNA: TGCGCCAGCAGCTTGGAGCCGGCTCTCGACTATGGCTACACCTTC
D: TRBD2; V: TRBV3-1/TRBV3-2; size: .; J: TRBJ2-7; CDR3: CASHPGGGRNYEQYF; DNA: TGTGCCAGCCACCCCGGGGGAGGGCGAAATTACGAGCAGTACTTC
D: TRBD2; V: TRBV5-8; size: .; J: TRBJ2-7; CDR3: CASSLSGSSGGTYEQYF; DNA: TGTGCCAGCAGCCTCTCGGGGAGCAGCGGGGGAACCTACGAGCAGTACTTC
D: .; V: TRBV10-3; size: once; J: TRBJ1-1; CDR3: CAISDPRGVEYTEAFF; DNA: TGTGCCATCAGTGATCCTCGGGGCGTGGAATACACTGAAGCTTTCTTT
D: .; V: TRBV7-9; size: .; J: TRBJ1-1; CDR3: CASSLAGGGAFF; DNA: TGTGCCAGCAGCTTAGCTGGCGGAGGAGCTTTCTTT
D: TRBD1; V: TRBV3-1/TRBV3-2; size: .; J: TRBJ1-5; CDR3: CASSQGTGGSQPQHF; DNA: TGTGCCAGCAGCCAGGGGACAGGGGGGAGTCAGCCCCAGCATTTT
D: .; V: TRBV18; size: .; J: TRBJ1-4; CDR3: CASSPLGVLQEGTNEKLFF; DNA: TGTGCCAGCTCACCTCTTGGGGTGCTACAGGAGGGAACTAATGAAAAACTGTTTTTT
D: TRBD1; V: TRBV27; size: .; J: TRBJ1-2; CDR3: CASSWDRNYGYTF; DNA: TGTGCCAGCAGTTGGGACAGAAACTATGGCTACACCTTC
D: .; V: TRBV19; size: .; J: TRBJ2-7; CDR3: CATLGETYEQYF; DNA: TGTGCCACCCTGGGGGAGACCTACGAGCAGTACTTC
D: TRBD2; V: TRBV3-1/TRBV3-2; size: .; J: TRBJ2-1; CDR3: CASSQVRTSAYNEQFF; DNA: TGTGCCAGCAGCCAAGTCAGGACTAGCGCCTACAATGAGCAGTTCTTC
D: .; V: TRBV19; size: .; J: TRBJ1-2; CDR3: CASTAGPADGYTF; DNA: TGTGCCAGTACGGCAGGTCCTGCGGATGGCTACACCTTC
D: TRBD1; V: TRBV19; size: .; J: TRBJ2-5; CDR3: CASSFGQGTQETQYF; DNA: TGTGCCAGTAGCTTCGGACAGGGCACCCAAGAGACCCAGTACTTC
D: .; V: TRBV12-5; size: .; J: TRBJ1-1; CDR3: CASGLPPGHLNTEAFF; DNA: TGTGCTAGTGGTTTGCCCCCCGGGCATCTGAACACTGAAGCTTTCTTT
D: .; V: TRBV3-1/TRBV3-2; size: .; J: TRBJ1-6; CDR3: CASSQDWTVKSNSPLHF; DNA: TGTGCCAGCAGCCAAGATTGGACAGTGAAGAGTAATTCACCCCTCCACTTT
D: .; V: TRBV3-1/TRBV3-2; size: .; J: TRBJ2-1; CDR3: CASSQDRGISYNEQFF; DNA: TGTGCCAGCAGCCAAGATCGCGGGATCTCCTACAATGAGCAGTTCTTC
D: .; V: TRBV19; size: .; J: TRBJ1-6; CDR3: CASSIDLSPLHF; DNA: TGTGCCAGTAGCATCGACCTTTCACCCCTCCACTTT
D: .; V: TRBV21-1; size: .; J: TRBJ2-1; CDR3: CASSSSPSSYNEQFF; DNA: TGTGCCAGCAGCAGTAGTCCGAGCTCCTACAATGAGCAGTTCTTC
D: TRBD2; V: TRBV2; size: .; J: TRBJ2-5; CDR3: CASSSGGPTSQETQYF; DNA: TGTGCCAGCAGCAGCGGGGGACCGACTAGCCAAGAGACCCAGTACTTC
D: TRBD1; V: TRBV2; size: few; J: TRBJ2-2; CDR3: CASSGQGATGELFF; DNA: TGTGCCAGCAGCGGACAGGGGGCCACCGGGGAGCTGTTTTTT
D: .; V: TRBV7-9; size: .; J: TRBJ1-1; CDR3: CASSPIITGGTEAFF; DNA: TGTGCCAGCAGCCCGATCATCACGGGGGGGACTGAAGCTTTCTTT
D: TRBD2; V: TRBV7-6; size: .; J: TRBJ2-3; CDR3: CASSFSGGTDTQYF; DNA: TGTGCCAGCAGCTTTAGCGGGGGCACAGATACGCAGTATTTT
D: TRBD1; V: TRBV4-2; size: .; J: TRBJ1-1; CDR3: CASSQLEAGQGFAEAFF; DNA: TGTGCCAGCAGCCAACTCGAGGCGGGACAGGGGTTCGCTGAAGCTTTCTTT
D: .; V: TRBV5-6; size: .; J: TRBJ1-2; CDR3: CASSLDGTDGYTF; DNA: TGTGCCAGCAGCTTGGACGGGACCGACGGCTACACCTTC
D: .; V: TRBV4-1; size: .; J: TRBJ1-6; CDR3: CASSQFSWPFHSPLHF; DNA: TGCGCCAGCAGCCAATTTAGCTGGCCCTTCCATTCACCCCTCCACTTT
D: .; V: TRBV7-9; size: .; J: TRBJ2-5; CDR3: CASSQGSGFGETQYF; DNA: TGTGCCAGCAGCCAAGGGAGCGGGTTCGGAGAGACCCAGTACTTC
D: TRBD1; V: TRBV6-5; size: .; J: TRBJ2-7; CDR3: CASSSGTGFYEQYF; DNA: TGTGCCAGCAGTTCCGGGACAGGGTTCTACGAGCAGTACTTC
D: TRBD1; V: TRBV2; size: .; J: TRBJ1-2; CDR3: CATRGQRIRYGYTF; DNA: TGTGCCACTAGGGGGCAGCGTATCCGATATGGCTACACCTTC
D: TRBD2; V: TRBV20-1; size: .; J: TRBJ2-7; CDR3: CSASWAGLADEYEQYF; DNA: TGCAGTGCTAGTTGGGCGGGACTAGCGGATGAATACGAGCAGTACTTC
D: .; V: TRBV5-5; size: few; J: TRBJ2-2; CDR3: CASSPDWTNTGELFF; DNA: TGTGCCAGCAGCCCAGACTGGACGAACACCGGGGAGCTGTTTTTT
D: TRBD1; V: TRBV4-1; size: few; J: TRBJ2-7; CDR3: CASSQAPGQALEQYF; DNA: TGCGCCAGCAGCCAAGCCCCGGGACAGGCCCTCGAGCAGTACTTC
D: TRBD1; V: TRBV24-1; size: once; J: TRBJ2-1; CDR3: CATSDHGTGNEQFF; DNA: TGTGCCACCAGTGACCACGGGACAGGGAACGAGCAGTTCTTC
D: TRBD2; V: TRBV10-2; size: .; J: TRBJ2-1; CDR3: CASRTSGRYNEQFF; DNA: TGCGCCAGCAGAACTAGCGGGCGGTACAATGAGCAGTTCTTC
D: .; V: TRBV7-2; size: .; J: TRBJ1-1; CDR3: CASSLADSWVNTEAFF; DNA: TGTGCCAGCAGCTTAGCGGACAGTTGGGTGAACACTGAAGCTTTCTTT
D: .; V: TRBV24-1; size: .; J: TRBJ1-2; CDR3: CATSDLGGYTF; DNA: TGTGCCACCAGTGATTTGGGGGGCTACACCTTC
D: .; V: TRBV15; size: .; J: TRBJ2-3; CDR3: CATSRDRGATQYF; DNA: TGTGCCACCAGCAGAGATCGGGGCGCTACGCAGTATTTT
D: TRBD2; V: TRBV27; size: .; J: TRBJ2-7; CDR3: CASSLRGVEQYF; DNA: TGTGCCAGCAGTCTCCGGGGGGTCGAGCAGTACTTC
D: TRBD1; V: TRBV11-2; size: .; J: TRBJ1-2; CDR3: CASSLGGGTASGYTF; DNA: TGTGCCAGCAGCTTAGGGGGGGGGACAGCCTCTGGCTACACCTTC